This TCR beta chain comes out of a study of memory CD4+ T cells and cytomegalovirus serostatus. The sort gate was single viable CD3+CD4+CD8-CD45RO+ cells for memory CD4+ T cells. Repertoires were generated with immunoSEQ multiplex PCR, while TCRdb's copy carries only in-frame clones and drops some. The sample includes 50,000 to 65,000 clones, 60% to 80% of them seen just once. CDR3 size: 14 residues. Trimming left V 6 bases short and J 4 bases short, with 13 bases between. Germline CDR1 and CDR2: MNHEY and SMNVEV (reference sequence). The material sequenced was memory CD4+ T cells from blood. The genes are TRBV27 and TRBJ1-3; tentative D call: TRBD1 (5 bases). The sequence came from an adult in good health and CMV-seronegative. Here the CDR3 reads CASRRGRTGNTIYF. CDR3 nucleotide sequence: TGTGCCAGCAGGAGGGGCCGTACAGGAAACACCATATATTTT.